The subject of this entry is one T cell receptor (beta chain). The antigen is not known. Primers included in the PCR were 60 Vbeta and 13 Jbeta primers. TCRdb's copy holds only in-frame clones and misses some; the assay was immunoSEQ multiplex PCR. The sample yields under 250,000 clones, less than 85% seen once. The data stem from a study of cytomegalovirus exposure and HLA in healthy donors. Whole-study findings and limits: At a 0.05 false discovery rate, a later analysis found 16,951 TCR beta sequences to be associated with HLA alleles. Later analysis reportedly placed an Asian-associated ancestry cluster below the roughly 670-donor mean in N-insertions.

The CDR3 length is 12 residues. Trimming removed 8 bases at V and 0 bases at J, with 5 bases between. Germline CDR1 SNHLY, CDR2 FYNNEI. Whereas donors were nominally healthy upon sampling, unrecorded immune exposures were probable. The chain couples TRBV2 to TRBJ1-3; D gene unclear. The clonotype originates from a man between 18 and 35 years old in good health and CMV-seronegative. The sample taken for sequencing was PBMCs. The CDR3 DNA reads as TGTGCCAGCCTTTTCTCTGGAAACACCATATATTTT. It translates to CASLFSGNTIYF.